The 10 T cell receptor beta chains below all came from one sample that was sequenced in a study of identical twins. One entry per CDR3 protein results from TCRdb running MiXCR on the 5' RACE reads. The sample yields roughly 720,000 distinct CDR3 sequences, around a sixth seen once. The same specimen was also included in a second study, on T cells expressing NK-cell markers.

The sample comprised PBMCs. The receptors stem from a woman in her late teens or twenties in good health.

The sample holds many counts of this clonotype. The genes are TRBV27 and TRBJ1-5; D uncertain. Trimming left V 3 bases short and J 2 bases short, with 2 bases between. There are 12 residues in the CDR3. Germline V gene lookup returns CDR1 MNHEY and CDR2 SMNVEV (reference sequence). CDR3 coding DNA: TGTGCCAGCAGTTTTCGCAATCAGCCCCAGCATTTT. It specifies CASSFRNQPQHF.

The CDR3 coding sequence is TGTGCCTGGACAACCGGGACTAGCGTTGATACGCAGTATTTT. It is translated as CAWTTGTSVDTQYF. The chain couples TRBV30 to TRBJ2-3; TRBD2 aligns across 10 bases. V shed 4 bases and J 6 bases; nucleotides not matched to a gene: 7. Germline V CDR1 and CDR2: GTSNPN, SVGIG (reference sequence). This CDR3 is 14 amino acids long.

This clonotype was seen a few times. The chain uses TRBV6-1 and TRBJ2-7, with 8 bases matching TRBD1. Germline V gene lookup returns CDR1 MNHNS and CDR2 SASEGT. This CDR3 has 14 amino acids. J lost 3 bases, V lost 7 bases, and 8 bases had no gene match. The CDR3 loop is CASKKQGGFYEQYF. The CDR3 bases are TGTGCCAGCAAAAAACAGGGGGGTTTCTACGAGCAGTACTTC.

This clonotype showed up many times. The V gene is TRBV7-2, the J gene TRBJ2-7, with TRBD2 matching over 7 bases. V trimming: 5 bases; J trimming: 3 bases; junction bases outside the gene matches: 7. CDR1 and CDR2 (germline): SGHTA, FQGNSA. CDR3 length equals 14 residues. CDR3 in DNA: TGTGCCAGCAGCATAAAGGGGACTAACTACGAGCAGTACTTC. This codes for CASSIKGTNYEQYF.

J is TRBJ1-4 and V is TRBV7-9; D is unresolved. Germline CDR1 reads SEHNR; CDR2 reads FQNEAQ (reference sequence). The CDR3 loop spans 11 amino acids. V was pared by 4 bases and J by 7 bases, with 4 bases between. The CDR3 sequence: CASSYTEKLFF. The CDR3 nucleotides are TGTGCCAGCAGCTATACTGAAAAACTGTTTTTT.

This clonotype has just a few counts. V and J are TRBV27 and TRBJ2-5; 9 positions agree with TRBD1. The CDR3 extends over 15 amino acids. V was clipped by 3 bases and J by 4 bases; unmatched bases: 6. Germline loops: CDR1 MNHEY, CDR2 SMNVEV (reference sequence). The CDR3 coding sequence is TGTGCCAGCAGTTTGATGACAGGGGGGGCAGAGACCCAGTACTTC. Protein sequence: CASSLMTGGAETQYF.

This clonotype turned up a few times. The rearrangement links TRBV7-9 to TRBJ2-7; TRBD1 matches 9 bases. The CDR3 sequence is 16 residues long. V trimming: 3 bases; J trimming: 3 bases; junction bases outside the gene matches: 9. Germline CDR1 and CDR2: SEHNR and FQNEAQ (reference sequence). Here the CDR3 reads CASSLIAGTGIYEQYF. The CDR3 DNA is TGTGCCAGCAGCTTGATCGCCGGGACAGGGATCTACGAGCAGTACTTC.

This clonotype was detected a few times. The chain employs TRBV20-1 and TRBJ1-5; D call uncertain. CDR1 and CDR2 from the germline V gene are DFQATT and SNEGSKA (reference sequence). The CDR3 is 14 amino acids. The ends were cut back, 3 bases at V and 2 bases at J, with 11 bases in the middle. The CDR3, as DNA: TGCAGTGCTAGGCAGAGAGACGGCAATCAGCCCCAGCATTTT. Translated, it gives CSARQRDGNQPQHF.

The genes are TRBV29-1 and TRBJ1-1; 9 positions agree with TRBD1. Losses at the gene ends were 6 bases for V and 5 bases for J; bases not matched to a gene: 4. The germline V gene encodes CDR1 SQVTM and CDR2 ANQGSEA. This CDR3 has 12 amino acids. The CDR3 protein is CSVDGQGTEAFF. The DNA for the CDR3 is TGCAGCGTCGACGGACAGGGGACTGAAGCTTTCTTT.

This clonotype was detected a few times. The rearrangement links TRBV7-2 to TRBJ2-2; D not resolved. This CDR3 spans 13 amino acids. Between the trimmed V and J ends, which lost 5 bases and 5 bases, there was a span of 9 bases. Germline-derived CDR1 and CDR2 are SGHTA and FQGNSA. DNA for the CDR3: TGTGCCAGCAGCCGAGCTATGACCGGGGAGCTGTTTTTT. Residues: CASSRAMTGELFF.